This section outlines one T cell receptor beta chain sequence together with its context. This clonotype has only a few counts. The antigen it recognizes is unknown. No much larger clone is present one base from it, and per-base qualities are unavailable. This specimen comes from a study of T-cell memory formation after mild COVID-19 (dated by TCRdb to the early 2020s). With regard to the full study: Most TCR sequence clusters were specific to one of the two donors. Longitudinal TCRalpha and TCRbeta repertoire sequencing tracked T-cell clones expanding and contracting after mild COVID-19 in a couple of donors. Two young, previously healthy adult volunteers, one female and one male, were included in the cohort. Summary of the overall study and its limitations: Only two mild cases were covered in the study, and larger cohorts including severe cases with pre-infection samples were considered necessary. Contracting CD4+ clones were located mainly in the CM and EM memory subsets, whereas CD8+ clones were found to be enriched in EMRA. Clones that contracted from day 15 to 85 showed balanced CD4/CD8 phenotypes, whereas a second wave of clones that expanded from day 15 to 37 leaned towards CD4+. Some responding clones were detected in pre-infection memory, which suggested that pre-existing cross-reactive memory T cells had joined the SARS-CoV-2 response. SARS-CoV-2 specificity was not confirmed for the second-wave clones peaking on day 37.

Sequenced on an Illumina NovaSeq 6000. TCRalpha and TCRbeta cDNA libraries were built by 5'RACE with constant-segment primers, adding sample barcodes and unique molecular identifiers. Trizol reagent was used to extract RNA from every sample. The libraries were amplified in two PCR steps, and the second step added a second sample barcode and Illumina TruSeq adapters. Libraries were sequenced on an Illumina NovaSeq with 2 x 150 bp paired-end reads. The paper's processing steps were these. Reads were demultiplexed and collapsed into UMI-guided consensus sequences with migec v1.2.7. Using mixcr v2.1.11, UMI consensuses were aligned to TRA and TRB V and J templates and then assembled into clonotypes. Expanded or contracted clonotypes were those called significant by both edgeR and NoisET, with noise models trained on biological replicates. edgeR calls used a false discovery rate-adjusted p below 0.01 and a log2 fold-change threshold of 1. As an exploratory analysis of dynamics, max-normalized trajectories of the 1000 most abundant clonotypes were examined with PCA combined with hierarchical clustering. Separately sequenced CD4+ and CD8+ repertoires were used to assign a CD4 or CD8 phenotype to each responding clone. TCRdb handled the public reads itself, with Q25 trimming in fastp and clone calling in MiXCR, and kept productive beta chains. Entries are consolidated by CDR3 protein sequence, retaining the most common genes and DNA. TCRdb's processing, not the authors' own work, is the source of the V and J calls. This sample holds approximately 390,000 distinct CDR3 sequences; more than 15% were observed only once. The top ten clonotypes cover approximately 21% of the sample.

Ficoll-Paque density gradient centrifugation was used to isolate PBMCs. Including cysteine and phenylalanine, the CDR3 has 18 amino acids. Only the CDR3 region is kept as DNA, spanning 54 bases read in frame from base 1. Relative to germline, V is 2 bases shorter and J is 1 base shorter, with 18 bases between their ends. Per the germline V gene, SGHTA is the CDR1 and FQGNSA is the CDR2. The sequence derives from a man younger than 30 who had mild COVID-19 (a few samples of this study predate the infection). The sample titles of this study are shuffled in the database, so cell type and time point are left out; the donor was told from shared clones. The sample comprised PBMCs or a T cell subset sorted from them (not recorded which). Recombination linked TRBV7-2 to TRBJ1-5; TRBD1 is possibly the D segment (5 matching bases). The CDR3 has the sequence CASSLRVWGMGSNQPQHF. The DNA reads as follows: TGTGCCAGCAGCTTAAGAGTATGGGGGATGGGCAGCAATCAGCCCCAGCATTTT.